These 14 T cell receptor beta chains were sequenced from one sample in a study of Graves' ophthalmopathy and Graves' hyperthyroidism. RNA transcripts were the template, and TCR beta CDR3 regions were amplified from them. RT-PCR in the first round used HTBI primers; a second-round multiplex PCR followed. TCRdb re-called the multiplex PCR reads through MiXCR, storing one row per CDR3 protein. The repertoire holds hundreds of thousands of distinct CDR3 sequences, roughly 41% seen once, with under 3.5% in the top ten. The specimen sequenced was peripheral blood. Source of these receptors: an adult man with Graves' ophthalmopathy.

On this clonotype itself: A single base separates this from a much larger clone, so it may be a read error. The chain recombines TRBV15 with TRBJ1-4, with D tentatively TRBD1 (5 bases). The CDR3 loop spans 17 amino acids. Germline V CDR1 and CDR2: LNHNV, YYDKDF (reference sequence). The ends were cut back, 5 bases at V and 0 bases at J, with 16 bases in the middle. DNA for the CDR3: TGTGCCACCAGCTTCCGGTCAGGGCACGCAACTAATGAAAAACTGTTTTTT. Encoded protein: CATSFRSGHATNEKLFF.

This clonotype turned up a few times. The V call is TRBV20-1, the J call TRBJ2-7, with D hard to call. The ends were cut back, 6 bases at V and 0 bases at J, with 15 bases in the middle. Germline V lookup: CDR1 DFQATT, CDR2 SNEGSKA (reference sequence). There are 14 residues in the CDR3. The CDR3: CSATSSYNSYEQYF. CDR3 nucleotide sequence: TGCAGTGCGACCTCGAGCTACAACTCCTACGAGCAGTACTTC.

This clonotype has ten or more counts. V is TRBV7-2 and J is TRBJ2-7; 7 bases fit TRBD1. The CDR3 extends over 15 amino acids. Per germline, CDR1 SGHTA and CDR2 FQGNSA. J gave up 1 base and V 5 bases, and 8 bases lay outside the gene matches. CDR3 loop: CASSNPGTASYEQYF. In DNA, the CDR3 is TGTGCCAGCAGCAACCCCGGGACAGCTTCCTACGAGCAGTACTTC.

Of note for this clonotype: One end of the junction fails to match germline, which may point to a read error. The chain uses TRBV14 and TRBJ1-2, with a tentative D call TRBD1 (5 bases). This CDR3 region has 17 residues. Per the germline V gene, CDR1 is SGHDN and CDR2 is FVKESK. The CDR3 nucleotides read TGTACCAGCAGCCAAGAGTTTGGGACTGCCTCTAACTATGGCTACACCTTC. It codes for CTSSQEFGTASNYGYTF.

There are a few counts of this clonotype. The chain joins TRBV19 to TRBJ2-7, with 10 positions matching TRBD1. Germline-derived CDR1 and CDR2 are LNHDA and SQIVND (reference sequence). The CDR3 loop spans 15 amino acids. Trimming took 0 bases from V and 4 from J; bases not matched to a gene: 3. The DNA of the CDR3 is TGTGCCAGTAGTATAGATCAGGGACAGGGGTACGAGCAGTACTTC. Protein: CASSIDQGQGYEQYF.

This clonotype was picked up many times. The rearrangement links TRBV29-1 to TRBJ2-5; 7 bases align to TRBD2. The CDR3 covers 13 residues. Trimming cost V 2 bases and J 5 bases; bases outside gene matches: 5. CDR1 SQVTM and CDR2 ANQGSEA come from the germline V gene. CDR3 region: CSVERGGRETQYF. The CDR3 nucleotides are TGCAGCGTTGAAAGGGGAGGGCGGGAGACCCAGTACTTC.

This clonotype was detected only a few times. The V and J genes are TRBV3-1 and TRBJ2-5, with 10 bases that match TRBD2. The germline V gene encodes CDR1 LGHDT and CDR2 YNNKEL (reference sequence). Losses at the gene ends were 1 base for V and 5 bases for J; bases not matched to a gene: 10. CDR3 length: 17 amino acids. The CDR3 loop reads CASSQGTLAGAAETQYF. The CDR3 DNA reads as TGTGCCAGCAGCCAAGGGACCCTAGCGGGGGCGGCGGAGACCCAGTACTTC.

This chain connects TRBV20-1 to TRBJ1-4, with a weak D call TRBD1 (6 bases). The germline V gene encodes CDR1 DFQATT and CDR2 SNEGSKA (reference sequence). The length of the CDR3 is 16 residues. Trimming left V 0 bases short and J 0 bases short, with 11 bases between. For the CDR3, the DNA is TGCAGTGCTAGAGATTGGGAGGGGGCAACTAATGAAAAACTGTTTTTT. It translates to CSARDWEGATNEKLFF.

This chain uses TRBV10-3 with TRBJ2-5; 9 bases align to TRBD1. CDR3 size: 15 residues. Germline values: CDR1 ENHRY, CDR2 SYGVKD. Unmatched junction bases numbered 13, after V lost 9 bases and J lost 5 bases. The CDR3 region has the DNA TGTGCCATAGGACAGGGGCAACTAGTAGGGGAGACCCAGTACTTC. This encodes CAIGQGQLVGETQYF.

This clonotype was picked up many times. CDR3 protein: CASSLDRESYGYTF. In nucleotides, the CDR3 is TGCGCCAGCAGCTTGGACAGGGAGAGCTATGGCTACACCTTC. V usage is TRBV5-1 and J usage is TRBJ1-2, with D tentatively TRBD1 (6 bases). Germline V CDR1 and CDR2: SGHRS, YFSETQ. This CDR3 region has 14 residues. V lost 0 bases and J lost 4, with 10 bases in between.

This clonotype was detected ten times or more. This chain connects TRBV6-5 to TRBJ2-7, with TRBD1 matching over 7 bases. This CDR3 spans 14 amino acids. Germline V gives CDR1 MNHEY, CDR2 SVGAGI. Trimming cost V 8 bases and J 2 bases; bases outside gene matches: 9. In DNA, the CDR3 is TGTGCCAGCCGTGGGACAGTGCTAACCTACGAGCAGTACTTC. Its protein is CASRGTVLTYEQYF.

The chain is built from TRBV7-8 and TRBJ2-4; TRBD2 matches 11 bases. Germline-derived CDR1 and CDR2 are SGHVS and FQNEAQ. J lost 2 bases, V lost 2 bases, and 5 bases had no gene match. This CDR3 is 17 amino acids long. The CDR3 region is CASSLLVAGGTKNIQYF. The CDR3 DNA sequence: TGTGCCAGCAGCTTACTCGTAGCGGGAGGGACCAAAAACATTCAGTACTTC.

J is TRBJ1-2 and V is TRBV10-2; D uncertain. V was shortened by 0 bases and J by 4 bases, with 6 bases between the two germline ends. Germline lookup yields CDR1 WSHSY and CDR2 SAAADI. The CDR3 runs to 13 residues. CDR3 DNA: TGCGCCAGCAGTGAGTCTCGGATCTATGGCTACACCTTC. As protein: CASSESRIYGYTF.

The chain carries TRBV7-2 and TRBJ2-6; D uncertain. The CDR3 is 11 amino acids. V lost 0 bases and J 18 bases, leaving 9 bases between the germline ends. The germline CDR1 and CDR2 sequences are SGHTA and FQGNSA. CDR3 loop: CASSLALGRTF. The CDR3 DNA follows: TGTGCCAGCAGCTTAGCCCTCGGCAGGACTTTC.